This TCR beta chain was observed in a study of cytomegalovirus exposure and HLA in healthy donors. Study summary: Around 77% of 300 to 450 genotyped donors fell in the Caucasian-associated ancestry cluster.

The CDR3 length is 17 residues. Germline CDR1 and CDR2: LNHNV and YYDKDF (reference sequence). Unmatched junction bases numbered 11, after V lost 5 bases and J lost 5 bases. Both 60 Vbeta primers and 13 Jbeta primers went into the PCR. Generated by immunoSEQ multiplex PCR, the TCRdb table keeps only in-frame clones and is missing some. The sample carries 150,000 to 200,000 clones, roughly 85% recorded once. What was sequenced was PBMCs. The rearrangement links TRBV15 to TRBJ2-3; 12 bases line up with TRBD1. The TCR sequence derives from a young man in good health and CMV-seropositive. The CDR3 DNA sequence: TGTGCCACCAGCCGGGGGACAGGGGGCAACTTAGGAGATACGCAGTATTTT. It specifies CATSRGTGGNLGDTQYF.